These 15 T cell receptor beta chains came from one sample sequenced in a study of cytomegalovirus exposure and HLA in healthy donors. PCR involved 60 Vbeta and 13 Jbeta primers. Method: immunoSEQ multiplex PCR; TCRdb's copy keeps in-frame clones and lacks some. This table holds about 200,000 clones. Sequenced: PBMCs. Every receptor here comes from a girl between 2 and 10 years old in good health and CMV-seropositive.

J is TRBJ2-5 and V is TRBV5-1; perhaps TRBD1 as D (6 bases). The closer fit of TRBJ2-7 to the DNA end suggests the J call may be wrong. Germline V gene data show CDR1 as SGHRS and CDR2 as YFSETQ. CDR3 length: 13 residues. The CDR3 here is CASSVTGLDEQYF. DNA for the CDR3: TGCGCCAGCAGCGTAACAGGGTTAGACGAGCAGTACTTC.

V usage is TRBV7-2 and J usage is TRBJ1-1; TRBD1 might be the D (6 bases). Germline V gene sequence: CDR1 SGHTA, CDR2 FQGNSA. This CDR3 contains 14 residues. V lost 4 bases to trimming and J lost 4 bases, with 13 bases between them. This CDR3 is CASSYTGTSTEAFF. The CDR3 DNA sequence: TGTGCCAGCAGCTATACAGGGACCTCCACTGAAGCTTTCTTT.

The chain carries TRBV28 and TRBJ2-7; 10 bases match TRBD1. Germline CDR1 is MDHEN and CDR2 is SYDVKM. The CDR3 length is 14 residues. The junction had 7 bases not matched to a gene; V was cut back by 6 bases and J by 5 bases. CDR3 nucleotides: TGTGCCAGCAGCATCTGGGACAGGGGCCACGAGCAGTACTTC. As protein: CASSIWDRGHEQYF.

The chain joins TRBV28 to TRBJ2-5, with 11 bases matching TRBD2. The J call may be mistaken, given a closer DNA end match to TRBJ2-7. The V gene's germline CDR1 is MDHEN and CDR2 SYDVKM. The CDR3 length is 16 residues. The CDR3 nucleotides are TGTGCCAGCAGTTTATCAACTAGCGGGAGAACCTACGAGCAGTACTTC. Translated, it gives CASSLSTSGRTYEQYF.

CDR3 DNA sequence: TGTGCCAGCAACATGGACAGTGATTCCTACGAGCAGTACTTC. Amino acid sequence: CASNMDSDSYEQYF. This chain links TRBV7-9 with TRBJ2-7, with a weak D call TRBD1 (6 bases). V was shortened by 7 bases and J by 1 base, with 14 bases between the two germline ends. Germline-derived CDR1 and CDR2 are SEHNR and FQNEAQ (reference sequence). This CDR3 has 14 residues.

The gene calls are TRBV5-6 and TRBJ1-2; 8 bases match TRBD1. The CDR3 is 15 residues long. Trimming took 1 base from V and 1 from J; bases not matched to a gene: 3. In germline, CDR1 is SGHDT, CDR2 YYEEEE. For the CDR3, the DNA is TGTGCCAGCAGCTTGCTACAGGGGGATAACTATGGCTACACCTTC. This sequence encodes CASSLLQGDNYGYTF.

J is TRBJ2-5 and V is TRBV19; tentatively, D is TRBD2 (7 bases). The CDR3 spans 14 residues. V was pared by 4 bases and J by 11 bases, with 20 bases between. The germline CDR1 and CDR2 sequences are LNHDA and SQIVND (reference sequence). CDR3 DNA: TGTGCCAGTAGTACCCTCGGGGGCGCGGGGGAGCAGTACTTC. This encodes CASSTLGGAGEQYF.

This rearrangement joins TRBV28 to TRBJ2-5; 9 nucleotides match TRBD1. J was trimmed by 7 bases and V by 7 bases; bases with no gene match: 10. The CDR3 extends over 14 amino acids. Germline CDR1 is MDHEN and CDR2 is SYDVKM. The CDR3, as DNA: TGTGCCAGCACCAGGGACAGGGCCGAAGGGACCCAGTACTTC. This translates into CASTRDRAEGTQYF.

The chain carries TRBV5-1 and TRBJ2-7; 9 bases agree with TRBD1. The germline V gene encodes CDR1 SGHRS and CDR2 YFSETQ. The trim removed 0 bases at V and 6 bases at J, leaving 7 bases unmatched. CDR3 length equals 15 residues. The CDR3 DNA is TGCGCCAGCAGCTTGGCGGGACAGGGCTGGCGCGAGCAGTACTTC. It specifies CASSLAGQGWREQYF.

On this clone: The junction departs from the called germline gene at one end, perhaps through a read error. This rearrangement joins TRBV15 to TRBJ1-3, with a tentative D call TRBD1 (5 bases). This CDR3 has 17 amino acids. Germline loops: CDR1 LNHNV, CDR2 YYDKDF (reference sequence). The CDR3 coding sequence is TGTGCCACCAGCCGAGATAAGACAGACCTTTCTGGAAACACCATATATTTT. It specifies CATSRDKTDLSGNTIYF.

J is TRBJ1-1 and V is TRBV10-3, with D unresolved. V gave up 10 bases and J gave up 0 bases, with 15 bases separating them. This CDR3 contains 14 residues. Germline-derived CDR1 and CDR2 are ENHRY and SYGVKD. The CDR3 DNA is TGTGCCACCGCAGCGGACGGAATGAACACTGAAGCTTTCTTT. Translating gives CATAADGMNTEAFF.

The chain carries TRBV7-8 and TRBJ2-6; D is uncertain. This CDR3 is built from 16 residues. The germline V gene encodes CDR1 SGHVS and CDR2 FQNEAQ. Trimming took off 3 bases at V and 2 bases at J, with 11 bases between the two ends. The CDR3 region is CASSLQVAPGANVLTF. As DNA, the CDR3 is TGTGCCAGCAGCTTGCAGGTGGCGCCTGGGGCCAACGTCCTGACTTTC.

This chain uses TRBV29-1 with TRBJ2-3, with D hard to call. The V end was cut by 7 bases, the J end by 6 bases, with 17 bases between. This CDR3 is 13 amino acids long. Germline lookup yields CDR1 SQVTM and CDR2 ANQGSEA. DNA for the CDR3: TGCAGCGGGGCCCCTGTTTCCGTGGATACGCAGTATTTT. This gives the protein CSGAPVSVDTQYF.

The chain combines TRBV27 with TRBJ2-7; weak D call: TRBD1 (6 bases). V lost 2 bases, J lost 5 bases, and 7 bases lay in between. Germline-derived CDR1 and CDR2 are MNHEY and SMNVEV (reference sequence). The CDR3 spans 12 residues. The DNA of the CDR3 is TGTGCCAGCAGTTTACAGGGGAACGAGCAGTACTTC. Protein product: CASSLQGNEQYF.

This chain connects TRBV6-1 to TRBJ2-3; 8 nucleotides match TRBD2. This CDR3 spans 18 amino acids. Germline CDR1 reads MNHNS; CDR2 reads SASEGT. V shed 3 bases and J 5 bases; nucleotides not matched to a gene: 16. CDR3 coding DNA: TGTGCCAGCAGTGATTTAGAGAGGCTAGCGGGTTTCTTAGATACGCAGTATTTT. It codes for CASSDLERLAGFLDTQYF.